This is a list of T cell receptor beta chains from one sample in a study of OX40 agonist ivuxolimab in advanced cancers. Here immunoSEQ multiplex PCR was the method, and the copy in TCRdb shows in-frame clones only, minus some. The data show under 60,000 clones, around four fifths seen once. The input for sequencing was CD4+ or CD8+ T cells sorted from blood, taken in a trial of the OX40 agonist ivuxolimab. The source of these receptors is an adult with an advanced solid tumor such as melanoma, head and neck, liver or kidney cancer. The CDR3 runs from the conserved cysteine through the conserved F or W. The D gene is left open where the match is weak. The size field is filled for only some rows; it gives once, few, many or a size class.

j_gene	v_gene	d_gene	abundance	CDR3nt	CDR3aa
TRBJ2-3	TRBV28	NA	NA	TGTGCCAGCAGTTTACGGGGGACAGATACGCAGTATTTT	CASSLRGTDTQYF
TRBJ1-5	TRBV30	NA	NA	TGTGCCTGGAGCCGGGGGGGGGCGCGGAATCAGCCCCAGCATTTT	CAWSRGGARNQPQHF
TRBJ2-4	TRBV5-1	NA	few	TGCGCCAGCAGCGTAAACAGAGGCAAAAACATTCAGTACTTC	CASSVNRGKNIQYF
TRBJ1-4	TRBV5-1	NA	NA	TGCGCCAGCAGCTTGGCCCAGCTAGCAACTAATGAAAAACTGTTTTTT	CASSLAQLATNEKLFF
TRBJ2-5	TRBV27	NA	NA	TGTGCCAGCAGTAGGAGGCCTCAAGAGACCCAGTACTTC	CASSRRPQETQYF
TRBJ2-1	TRBV5-3	TRBD1	NA	TGTGCCAGAAGCTTCCTTTGTGGACAGGCCTTCAATGAGCAGTTCTTC	CARSFLCGQAFNEQFF
TRBJ1-5	TRBV6-5	NA	NA	TGTGCCAGCAGTTACTTGGGGGGCGACCAGCCCCAGCATTTT	CASSYLGGDQPQHF
TRBJ1-2	TRBV27	NA	NA	TGTGCCAGCAGTTCGACAGTAGGCTATGGCTACACCTTC	CASSSTVGYGYTF
TRBJ2-7	TRBV30	NA	NA	TGTGCCTGGAGTGCAAACAGCTACGAGCAGTACTTC	CAWSANSYEQYF
TRBJ1-2	TRBV6-6	TRBD1	NA	TGTGCCAGCAGCCCCGGGACAGGGAACGGCTACACCTTC	CASSPGTGNGYTF
TRBJ1-1	TRBV4-3	NA	NA	TGCGCCAGCAGCCAAGAAGCAGGATCCAACACTGAAGCTTTCTTT	CASSQEAGSNTEAFF
TRBJ2-7	TRBV11-2	NA	NA	TGTGCCAGCAGCTTTCTGACATCTCTCCAGGGCTACGAGCAGTACTTC	CASSFLTSLQGYEQYF
TRBJ1-2	TRBV6-6	NA	once	TGTGCCAGCAGTCAAATGACAGGTAGTAGTGGCTACACCTTC	CASSQMTGSSGYTF
TRBJ2-7	TRBV21-1	NA	NA	TGTGCCAGCAGCTCTCCGTCCCGGTTCTATAGGGCTCTACCCTACGAGCAGTACTTC	CASSSPSRFYRALPYEQYF
TRBJ2-1	TRBV6-8	NA	NA	TGTGCCAGCAGTTTTTACAATGAGCAGTTCTTC	CASSFYNEQFF
TRBJ1-6	TRBV14	NA	NA	TGTGCCAGCAGCCTTTCAGGGTATGGTAATTCACCCCTCCACTTT	CASSLSGYGNSPLHF
TRBJ2-5	TRBV29-1	NA	NA	TGCAGCGCCCGGGGAAAGGAGACCCAGTACTTC	CSARGKETQYF
TRBJ1-2	TRBV28	NA	NA	TGTGCCGCGGGGGGCAGAGGCTACACCTTC	CAAGGRGYTF
TRBJ1-1	TRBV4-1	NA	NA	TGCGCCAGCAGCCAAGCTGGGGGGGCGGTTTCGAACACTGAAGCTTTCTTT	CASSQAGGAVSNTEAFF
TRBJ2-1	TRBV7-2	NA	NA	TGTGCCAGCAGCTTTTTGGGGGGTGAGCAGTTCTTC	CASSFLGGEQFF
TRBJ1-2	TRBV5-4	NA	NA	TGTGCCAGCAGCTTGTTGGTGGTCCCCTATGGCTACACCTTC	CASSLLVVPYGYTF
TRBJ2-2	TRBV30	TRBD1	NA	TGTGCTAGACAGGGGGTCCACACCGGGGAGCTGTTTTTT	CARQGVHTGELFF
TRBJ1-2	TRBV7-9	NA	once	TGTGCCAGCAGCTTAAACCAGGACTATGGCTACACCTTC	CASSLNQDYGYTF
TRBJ2-3	TRBV9	TRBD2	few	TGTGCCAGCAGCGTAGCTACCCGGGGGGGAGGACTACTTAGCACAGATACGCAGTATTTT	CASSVATRGGGLLSTDTQYF
TRBJ2-7	TRBV6-1	NA	NA	TGTGCCAGCAGGACAGGTTACTACGAGCAGTACTTC	CASRTGYYEQYF
TRBJ2-3	TRBV10-3	NA	NA	TGTGCCATCAGCGGGGGGCAGGCAGATACGCAGTATTTT	CAISGGQADTQYF
TRBJ1-1	TRBV29-1	TRBD1	NA	TGCAGCGGCGAGGGACAGGGTCGCACTGAAGCTTTCTTT	CSGEGQGRTEAFF